This TCR beta chain emerged from a study of OX40 agonist ivuxolimab in advanced cancers. On the study more broadly: Checkpoint inhibitors had been given previously to about 40% of patients.

Libraries were prepared by immunoSEQ multiplex PCR; TCRdb keeps only in-frame clonotypes and omits some of them. Here the sample spans fewer than 40,000 clones, around 90% being singletons. Study-level findings and limits: Also present in some nonresponders was a low level of normalized T-cell clonal expansion.

Concerning this clone itself: Its antigen is unidentified.

This receptor was identified in an adult with an advanced solid tumor such as melanoma, head and neck, liver or kidney cancer. The sequences come from CD4+ or CD8+ T cells sorted from blood, collected in a trial of the OX40 agonist ivuxolimab.

The CDR3 sequence is CASSLAAGGPSYEQYF. DNA of the CDR3: TGTGCCAGCTCTCTAGCGGCCGGCGGCCCCTCCTACGAGCAGTACTTC. The V and J genes are TRBV27 and TRBJ2-7; the match to TRBD2 covers 7 bases. CDR3 length: 16 amino acids. V lost 8 bases to trimming and J lost 0 bases; unmatched junction nucleotides: 13. Germline CDR1 and CDR2: MNHEY and SMNVEV (reference sequence).